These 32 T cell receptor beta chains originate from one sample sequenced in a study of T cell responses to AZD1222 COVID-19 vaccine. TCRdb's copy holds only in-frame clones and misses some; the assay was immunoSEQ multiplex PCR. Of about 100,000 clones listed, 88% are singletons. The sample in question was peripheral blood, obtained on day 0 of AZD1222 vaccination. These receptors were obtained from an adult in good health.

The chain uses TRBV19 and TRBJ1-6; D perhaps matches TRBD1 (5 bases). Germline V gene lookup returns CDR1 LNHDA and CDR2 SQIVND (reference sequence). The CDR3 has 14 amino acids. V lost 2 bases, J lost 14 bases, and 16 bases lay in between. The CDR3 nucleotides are TGTGCCAGTAGTATATCTAGGGGCCCTTCGGCCCTCCACTTT. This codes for CASSISRGPSALHF.

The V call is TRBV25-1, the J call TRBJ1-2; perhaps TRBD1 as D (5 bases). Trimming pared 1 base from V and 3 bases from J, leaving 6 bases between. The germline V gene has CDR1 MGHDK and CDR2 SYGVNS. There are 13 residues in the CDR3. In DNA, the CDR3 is TGTGCCAGCAGTGAATTAGGGGACTATGGCTACACCTTC. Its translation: CASSELGDYGYTF.

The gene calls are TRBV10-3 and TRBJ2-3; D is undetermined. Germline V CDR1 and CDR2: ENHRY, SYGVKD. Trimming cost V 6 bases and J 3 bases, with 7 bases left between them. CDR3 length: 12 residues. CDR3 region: CAISLATDTQYF. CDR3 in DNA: TGTGCCATCAGCTTAGCAACAGATACGCAGTATTTT.

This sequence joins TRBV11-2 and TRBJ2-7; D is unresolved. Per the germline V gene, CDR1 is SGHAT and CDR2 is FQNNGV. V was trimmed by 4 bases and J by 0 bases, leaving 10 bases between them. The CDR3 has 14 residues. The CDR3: CASSSQTSSYEQYF. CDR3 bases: TGTGCCAGCAGCTCCCAGACGAGCTCCTACGAGCAGTACTTC.

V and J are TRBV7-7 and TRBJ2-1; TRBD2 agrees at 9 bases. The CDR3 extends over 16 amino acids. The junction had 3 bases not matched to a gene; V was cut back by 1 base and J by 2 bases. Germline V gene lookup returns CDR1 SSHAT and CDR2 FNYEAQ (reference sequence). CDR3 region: CASSLEASGTYNEQFF. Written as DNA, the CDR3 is TGTGCCAGCAGCTTAGAGGCTAGCGGGACCTACAATGAGCAGTTCTTC. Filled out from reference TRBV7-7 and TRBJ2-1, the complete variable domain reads GAGVSQSPRYKVTKRGQDVTLRCDPISSHATLYWYQQALGQGPEFLTYFNYEAQPDKSGLPSDRFSAERPEGSISTLTIQRTEQRDSAMYRCASSLEASGTYNEQFFGPGTRLTVL.

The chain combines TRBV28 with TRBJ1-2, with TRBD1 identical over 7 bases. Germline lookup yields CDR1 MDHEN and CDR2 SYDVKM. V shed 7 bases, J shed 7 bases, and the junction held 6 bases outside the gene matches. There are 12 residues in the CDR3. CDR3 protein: CASTLTGTGYTF. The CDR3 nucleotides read TGTGCCAGCACTTTGACAGGGACTGGCTACACCTTC.

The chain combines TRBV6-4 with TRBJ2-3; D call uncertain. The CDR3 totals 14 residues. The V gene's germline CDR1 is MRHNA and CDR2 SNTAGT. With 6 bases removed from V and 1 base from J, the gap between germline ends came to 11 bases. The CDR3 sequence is CASSKNPGTDTQYF. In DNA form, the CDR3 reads TGTGCCAGCAGCAAAAACCCGGGCACAGATACGCAGTATTTT.

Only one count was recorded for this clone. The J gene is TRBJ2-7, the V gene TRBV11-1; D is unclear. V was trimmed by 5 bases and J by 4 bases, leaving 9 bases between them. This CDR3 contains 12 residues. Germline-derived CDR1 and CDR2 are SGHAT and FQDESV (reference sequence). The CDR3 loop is CASSPLGYEQYF. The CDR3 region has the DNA TGTGCCAGCAGCCCGCTTGGGTACGAGCAGTACTTC.

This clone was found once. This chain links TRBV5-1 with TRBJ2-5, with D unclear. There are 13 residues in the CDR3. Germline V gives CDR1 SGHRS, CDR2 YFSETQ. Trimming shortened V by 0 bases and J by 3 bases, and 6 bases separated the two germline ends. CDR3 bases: TGCGCCAGCAGCTTGGAAGTGGAAGAGACCCAGTACTTC. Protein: CASSLEVEETQYF.

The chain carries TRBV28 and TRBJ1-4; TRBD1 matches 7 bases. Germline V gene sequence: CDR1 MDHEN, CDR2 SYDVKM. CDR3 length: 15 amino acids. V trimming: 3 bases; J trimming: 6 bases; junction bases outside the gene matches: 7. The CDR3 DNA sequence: TGTGCCAGCAGTTTCCCGACAGGGAAAGATGAAAAACTGTTTTTT. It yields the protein CASSFPTGKDEKLFF. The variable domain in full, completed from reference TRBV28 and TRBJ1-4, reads DVKVTQSSRYLVKRTGEKVFLECVQDMDHENMFWYRQDPGLGLRLIYFSYDVKMKEKGDIPEGYSVSREKKERFSLILESASTNQTSMYLCASSFPTGKDEKLFFGSGTQLSVL.

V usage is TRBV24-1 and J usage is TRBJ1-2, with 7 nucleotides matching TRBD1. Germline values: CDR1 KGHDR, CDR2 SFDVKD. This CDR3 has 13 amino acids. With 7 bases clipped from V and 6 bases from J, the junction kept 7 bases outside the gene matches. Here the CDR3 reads CATRGTEADGYTF. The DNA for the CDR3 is TGTGCCACCAGGGGGACAGAGGCGGATGGCTACACCTTC.

Written as DNA, the CDR3 is TGTGCCAGTAGCCCAGGCCCAACTTTCGAGCAGTACTTC. This codes for CASSPGPTFEQYF. The rearrangement joins TRBV19 to TRBJ2-5; no firm D call. The J call may be in error: the DNA end matches TRBJ2-7 better. Germline V gene sequence: CDR1 LNHDA, CDR2 SQIVND (reference sequence). This CDR3 is built from 13 residues.

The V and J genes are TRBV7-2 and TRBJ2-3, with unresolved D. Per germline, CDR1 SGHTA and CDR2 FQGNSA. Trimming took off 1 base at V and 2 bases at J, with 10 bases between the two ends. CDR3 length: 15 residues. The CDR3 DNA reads TGTGCCAGCAGCTTAGGTCGTCTATCCACAGATACGCAGTATTTT. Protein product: CASSLGRLSTDTQYF.

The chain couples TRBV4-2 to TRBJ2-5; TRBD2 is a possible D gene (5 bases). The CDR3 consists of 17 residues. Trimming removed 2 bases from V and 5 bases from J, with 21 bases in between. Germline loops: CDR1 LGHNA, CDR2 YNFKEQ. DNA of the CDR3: TGTGCCAGCAGCCAATTCAGAGGACTTTCGGTGGGGGAGACCCAGTACTTC. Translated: CASSQFRGLSVGETQYF.

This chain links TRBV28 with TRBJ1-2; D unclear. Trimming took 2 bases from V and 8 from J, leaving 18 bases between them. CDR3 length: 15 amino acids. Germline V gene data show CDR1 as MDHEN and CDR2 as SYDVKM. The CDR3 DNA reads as TGTGCCAGCAGTTTAGGGTCTATCGGCTACGGGGGCTACACCTTC. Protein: CASSLGSIGYGGYTF.

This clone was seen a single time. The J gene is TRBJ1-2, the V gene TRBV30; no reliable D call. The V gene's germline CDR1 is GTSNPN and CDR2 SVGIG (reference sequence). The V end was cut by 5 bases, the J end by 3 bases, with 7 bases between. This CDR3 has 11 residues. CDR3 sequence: CAWQEDYGYTF. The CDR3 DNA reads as TGTGCCTGGCAAGAGGACTATGGCTACACCTTC.

In nucleotides, the CDR3 is TGTGCCAGTAGGACGGGACAGGGAAGCACAGATACGCAGTATTTT. It specifies CASRTGQGSTDTQYF. V gene TRBV19 combines with J gene TRBJ2-3; TRBD1 agrees at 9 bases. With 6 bases clipped from V and 0 bases from J, the junction kept 4 bases outside the gene matches. The germline V gene encodes CDR1 LNHDA and CDR2 SQIVND (reference sequence). This CDR3 has 15 amino acids.

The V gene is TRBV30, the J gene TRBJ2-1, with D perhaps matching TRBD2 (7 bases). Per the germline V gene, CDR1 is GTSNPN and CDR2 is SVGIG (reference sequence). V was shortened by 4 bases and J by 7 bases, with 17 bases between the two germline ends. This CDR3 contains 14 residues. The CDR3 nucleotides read TGTGCCTGGAACCTAGGGGGGGATCCTAATGAGCAGTTCTTC. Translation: CAWNLGGDPNEQFF.

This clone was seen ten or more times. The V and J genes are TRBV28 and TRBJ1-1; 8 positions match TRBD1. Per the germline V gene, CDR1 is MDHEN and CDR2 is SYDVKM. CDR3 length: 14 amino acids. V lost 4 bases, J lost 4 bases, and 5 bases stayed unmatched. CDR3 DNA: TGTGCCAGCAGTTCCCGACAGGGGACCACTGAAGCTTTCTTT. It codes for CASSSRQGTTEAFF.

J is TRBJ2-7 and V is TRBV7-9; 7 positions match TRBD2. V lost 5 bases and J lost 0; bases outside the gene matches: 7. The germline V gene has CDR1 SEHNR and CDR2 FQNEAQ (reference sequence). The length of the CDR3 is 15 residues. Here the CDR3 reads CASSPRASGSYEQYF. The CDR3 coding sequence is TGTGCCAGCAGCCCCCGGGCTAGCGGCTCCTACGAGCAGTACTTC.

CDR3 in DNA: TGTGCCAGCAGACCCAGGGGGGCTAGGAGTACTGAAGCTTTCTTT. It specifies CASRPRGARSTEAFF. V gene TRBV2 combines with J gene TRBJ1-1; TRBD1 matches 7 bases. With 6 bases clipped from V and 5 bases from J, the junction kept 12 bases outside the gene matches. The CDR3 length is 15 residues. The germline V gene has CDR1 SNHLY and CDR2 FYNNEI.

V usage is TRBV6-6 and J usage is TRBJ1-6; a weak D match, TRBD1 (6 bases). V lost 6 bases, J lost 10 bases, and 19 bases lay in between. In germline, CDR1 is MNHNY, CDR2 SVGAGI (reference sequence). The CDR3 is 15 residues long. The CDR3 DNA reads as TGTGCCAGCAGCAAACAGGGAAGGTTAGGATCACCCCTCCACTTT. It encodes CASSKQGRLGSPLHF.

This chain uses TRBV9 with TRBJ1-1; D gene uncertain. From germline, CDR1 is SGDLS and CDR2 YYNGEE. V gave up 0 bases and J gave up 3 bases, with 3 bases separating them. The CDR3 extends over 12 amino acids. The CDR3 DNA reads TGTGCCAGCAGCGTAGGGCACACTGAAGCTTTCTTT. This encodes CASSVGHTEAFF.

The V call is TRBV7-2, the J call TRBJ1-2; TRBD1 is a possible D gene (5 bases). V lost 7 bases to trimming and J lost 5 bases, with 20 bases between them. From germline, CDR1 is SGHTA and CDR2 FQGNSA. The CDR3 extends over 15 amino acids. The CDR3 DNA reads TGTGCCAGCACCACCCTCGGGGGACCTAGGTATGGCTACACCTTC. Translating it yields CASTTLGGPRYGYTF.

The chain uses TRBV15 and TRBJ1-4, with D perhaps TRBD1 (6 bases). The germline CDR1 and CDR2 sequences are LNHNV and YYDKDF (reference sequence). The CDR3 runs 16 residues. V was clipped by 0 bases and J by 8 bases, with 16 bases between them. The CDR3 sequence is CATSREPRQEREKLFF. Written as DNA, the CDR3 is TGTGCCACCAGCAGAGAGCCCCGACAGGAACGCGAAAAACTGTTTTTT.

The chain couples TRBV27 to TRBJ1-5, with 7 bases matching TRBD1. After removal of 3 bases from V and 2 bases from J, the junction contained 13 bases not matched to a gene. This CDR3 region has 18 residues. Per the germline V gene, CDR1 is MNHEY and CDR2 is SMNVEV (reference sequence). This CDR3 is CASSLAARQGRRNQPQHF. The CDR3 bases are TGTGCCAGCAGTTTGGCCGCCCGACAGGGTAGGCGCAATCAGCCCCAGCATTTT.

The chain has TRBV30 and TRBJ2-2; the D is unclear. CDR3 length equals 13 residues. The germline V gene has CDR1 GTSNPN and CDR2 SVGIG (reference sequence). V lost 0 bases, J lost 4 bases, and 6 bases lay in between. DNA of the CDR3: TGTGCCTGGAGTGTATATTCCACCGGGGAGCTGTTTTTT. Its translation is CAWSVYSTGELFF.

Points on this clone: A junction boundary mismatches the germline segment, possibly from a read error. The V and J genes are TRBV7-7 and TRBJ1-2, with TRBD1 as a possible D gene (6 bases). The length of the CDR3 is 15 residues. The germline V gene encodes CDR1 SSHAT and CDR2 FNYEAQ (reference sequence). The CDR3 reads CASSSTPGTNYGYTF. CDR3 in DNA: TGTGCTAGCAGCTCTACCCCAGGGACAAATTATGGCTACACCTTC. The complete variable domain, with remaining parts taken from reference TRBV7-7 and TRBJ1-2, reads GAGVSQSPRYKVTKRGQDVTLRCDPISSHATLYWYQQALGQGPEFLTYFNYEAQPDKSGLPSDRFSAERPEGSISTLTIQRTEQRDSAMYRCASSSTPGTNYGYTFGSGTRLTVV.

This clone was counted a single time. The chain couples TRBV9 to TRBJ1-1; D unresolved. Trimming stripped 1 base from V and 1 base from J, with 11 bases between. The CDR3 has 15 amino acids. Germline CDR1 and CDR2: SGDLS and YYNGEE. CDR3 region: CASSVNLGSNTEAFF. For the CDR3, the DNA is TGTGCCAGCAGCGTAAACCTCGGCTCGAACACTGAAGCTTTCTTT.

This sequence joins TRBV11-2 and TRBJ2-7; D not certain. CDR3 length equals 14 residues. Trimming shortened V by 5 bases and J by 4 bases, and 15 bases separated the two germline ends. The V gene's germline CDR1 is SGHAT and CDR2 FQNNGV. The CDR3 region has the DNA TGTGCCAGCAGCGAAATTGTGCGGCGATACGAGCAGTACTTC. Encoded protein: CASSEIVRRYEQYF.

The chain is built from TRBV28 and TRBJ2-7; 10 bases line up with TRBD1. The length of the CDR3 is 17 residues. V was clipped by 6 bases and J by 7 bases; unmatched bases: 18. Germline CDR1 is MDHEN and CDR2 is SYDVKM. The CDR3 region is CASSGTGESRGFVEQYF. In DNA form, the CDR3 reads TGTGCCAGCAGCGGGACAGGGGAATCTAGGGGTTTTGTTGAGCAGTACTTC.

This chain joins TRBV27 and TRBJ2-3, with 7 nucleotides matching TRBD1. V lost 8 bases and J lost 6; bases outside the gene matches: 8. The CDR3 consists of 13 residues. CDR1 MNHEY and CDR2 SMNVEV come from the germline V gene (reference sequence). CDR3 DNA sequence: TGTGCCAGCGCAGGGACAGCCCCCGATACGCAGTATTTT. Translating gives CASAGTAPDTQYF.